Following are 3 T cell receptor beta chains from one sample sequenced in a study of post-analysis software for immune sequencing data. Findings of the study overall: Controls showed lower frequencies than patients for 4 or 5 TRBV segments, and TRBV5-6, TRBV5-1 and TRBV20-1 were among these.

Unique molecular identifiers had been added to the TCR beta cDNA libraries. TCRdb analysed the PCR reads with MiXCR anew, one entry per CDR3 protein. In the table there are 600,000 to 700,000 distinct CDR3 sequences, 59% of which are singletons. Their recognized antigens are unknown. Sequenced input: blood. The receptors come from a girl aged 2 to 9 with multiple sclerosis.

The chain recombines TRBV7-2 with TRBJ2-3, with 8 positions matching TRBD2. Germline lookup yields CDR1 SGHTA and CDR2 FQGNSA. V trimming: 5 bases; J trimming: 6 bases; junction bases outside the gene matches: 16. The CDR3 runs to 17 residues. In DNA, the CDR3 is TGTGCCAGCAGCACCCGTAAGCGGGGGCGCACGGGGGATACGCAGTATTTT. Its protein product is CASSTRKRGRTGDTQYF.

The CDR3 DNA reads TGCGCCAGCAGCTCGGGACTAGCGGGAGCCGTTGCCTACAATGAGCAGTTCTTC. Protein: CASSSGLAGAVAYNEQFF. The chain is built from TRBV5-1 and TRBJ2-1; 14 nucleotides line up with TRBD2. The V and J ends lost 3 bases and 2 bases, in that order; junction bases with no gene match: 7. Germline CDR1 and CDR2: SGHRS and YFSETQ. There are 18 residues in the CDR3.

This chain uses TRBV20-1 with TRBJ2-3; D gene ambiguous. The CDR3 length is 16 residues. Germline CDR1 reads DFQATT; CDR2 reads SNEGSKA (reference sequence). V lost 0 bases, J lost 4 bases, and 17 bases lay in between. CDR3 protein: CSARDPLSQGPDTQYF. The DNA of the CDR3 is TGCAGTGCTAGAGATCCGTTGTCCCAAGGCCCAGATACGCAGTATTTT.